The sequence of this T cell receptor beta chain was determined in a study of technical replicates of blood from a few donors. Using immunoSEQ multiplex PCR, the repertoire was profiled, and TCRdb retains in-frame clones only, with some absent. Among 70,000 to 85,000 clones listed, roughly 94% were seen once. The CDR3 covers 15 residues. V shed 0 bases and J shed 7 bases, with 13 bases lying between them. Per the germline V gene, CDR1 is SGHAT and CDR2 is FQNNGV. The TCR comes from a human donor in good health. Sequenced material: T cells isolated from PBMCs. The rearrangement uses TRBV11-2 and TRBJ2-1; maybe TRBD1 (5 bases). The CDR3 DNA reads as TGTGCCAGCAGCTTAGAAAATTTTGGGGCGAATGAGCAGTTCTTC. Its protein product is CASSLENFGANEQFF.